The T cell receptor beta chain described here comes from a study of shared clonotypes between healthy human individuals. Method: immunoSEQ multiplex PCR; TCRdb's copy keeps in-frame clones and lacks some. Among 550,000 to 750,000 clones, 90% to 95% were seen once, and the ten largest hold 24%. The naive CD8 population came from CD45RO-negative cells selected for CCR7, without terminally differentiated effector memory CD45RA+ cells. Among the donors, all were Caucasian adults who lived in Nashville, Tennessee. The TCR originated in a man aged 25 to 40 in good health. Sequencing used naive CD8+ T cells sorted from blood.

The CDR3 nucleotides are TGTGCCTGGAGTGTAGGGGGGATCCCAGATACGCAGTATTTT. Residues: CAWSVGGIPDTQYF. V usage is TRBV30 and J usage is TRBJ2-3; perhaps D is TRBD1 or TRBD2 (6 bases each). This CDR3 comprises 14 residues. V lost 0 bases to trimming and J lost 4 bases, with 11 bases between them. Germline V gene sequence: CDR1 GTSNPN, CDR2 SVGIG (reference sequence).